One and the same sample provided the 9 T cell receptor beta chains below, sequenced in a study of blood T cell repertoires in COVID-19. Sequenced by immunoSEQ multiplex PCR; TCRdb stores in-frame clones only, minus some. The sample records more than 100,000 clones, less than 90% being singletons. The sequenced sample was peripheral blood. All receptors derive from a woman aged 25 to 45 who had recovered from COVID-19.

V is TRBV11-2 and J is TRBJ2-1; TRBD2 aligns across 8 bases. There are 12 residues in the CDR3. Per the germline V gene, CDR1 is SGHAT and CDR2 is FQNNGV. V lost 5 bases to trimming and J lost 7 bases; unmatched junction nucleotides: 1. The CDR3 region is CASSRGGNEQFF. The CDR3 nucleotides read TGTGCCAGCAGCCGGGGGGGGAATGAGCAGTTCTTC.

This clone was seen just once. The CDR3 DNA sequence: TGCAGCGTTGAAGATCAGGGGGCAGGAAACACCATATATTTT. The encoded protein is CSVEDQGAGNTIYF. The chain is built from TRBV29-1 and TRBJ1-3, with 8 bases fitting TRBD1. V dropped 0 bases and J dropped 4; count of bases not matched to a gene: 2. The CDR3 is made up of 14 amino acids. Germline CDR1 is SQVTM and CDR2 is ANQGSEA.

The rearrangement joins TRBV10-1 to TRBJ2-7; D is possibly TRBD2 (6 bases). Deletions cut 3 bases from V and 5 bases from J, with 14 bases between. The V gene's germline CDR1 is WNHNN and CDR2 SYGVQD (reference sequence). The CDR3 loop spans 14 amino acids. As DNA, the CDR3 is TGCGCCAGCAGTGATGGGGGGAATGAGCACGAGCAGTACTTC. Translating gives CASSDGGNEHEQYF.

The rearrangement uses TRBV9 and TRBJ2-5, with 8 bases that match TRBD2. This CDR3 has 19 residues. V was pared by 2 bases and J by 5 bases, with 20 bases of the junction left unmatched. Germline V gives CDR1 SGDLS, CDR2 YYNGEE. CDR3 DNA: TGTGCCAGCAGCGTTCCTACCGGGCAGCGGGAGAGGAGGGCGGAGACCCAGTACTTC. Residues: CASSVPTGQRERRAETQYF.

V usage is TRBV19 and J usage is TRBJ1-6; no clear D gene. Germline V gives CDR1 LNHDA, CDR2 SQIVND (reference sequence). V was clipped by 5 bases and J by 8 bases, with 13 bases between them. The CDR3 sequence is 14 residues long. This CDR3 reads CASSSGFYDSPLHF. For the CDR3, the DNA is TGTGCCAGTAGTTCTGGCTTTTATGATTCACCCCTCCACTTT.

This chain uses TRBV12-3 or TRBV12-4 with TRBJ2-2, with D possibly TRBD1 on 5 matching bases. Trimming left V 6 bases short and J 5 bases short, with 10 bases between. The CDR3 covers 13 residues. The DNA of the CDR3 is TGTGCCAGCAGGACGACAGAAACCGGGGAGCTGTTTTTT. It yields the protein CASRTTETGELFF.

The rearrangement uses TRBV6-1 and TRBJ1-5; D is perhaps TRBD1 (6 bases). In germline, CDR1 is MNHNS, CDR2 SASEGT. The CDR3 length is 16 residues. The germline V and J ends were trimmed by 3 bases and 2 bases, with 14 bases remaining between them. The CDR3: CASSESHRAGNQPQHF. The CDR3 DNA is TGTGCCAGCAGTGAGTCTCACAGGGCAGGCAATCAGCCCCAGCATTTT.

The CDR3 coding sequence is TGTGCAGTCAGGGGAGGGGGCACTGAAGCTTTCTTT. It specifies CAVRGGGTEAFF. This sequence joins TRBV19 and TRBJ1-1, with TRBD1 as a possible D gene (6 bases). Germline V gene lookup returns CDR1 LNHDA and CDR2 SQIVND (reference sequence). The CDR3 is 12 amino acids.

The sample holds a few counts of this clone. The chain joins TRBV5-1 to TRBJ1-1; D unclear. CDR1 and CDR2 from the germline V gene are SGHRS and YFSETQ. With 4 bases removed from V and 0 bases from J, the gap between germline ends came to 7 bases. This CDR3 comprises 13 residues. CDR3 protein: CASSPQVNTEAFF. CDR3 sequence (DNA): TGCGCCAGCAGCCCGCAGGTGAACACTGAAGCTTTCTTT.